Below are 14 T cell receptor beta chains sequenced from a single sample in a study of response to subunit inactivated influenza vaccine. Each CDR3 protein is one row after TCRdb ran MiXCR on the RT-PCR reads. Of fewer than 800,000 distinct CDR3 sequences in the sample, 15% to 19% were seen once. Sequenced material: PBMCs from blood, taken 11 to 12 days after vaccination. Every receptor here comes from a man between 50 and 59 years old who received an inactivated influenza vaccine.

This clonotype was picked up a small number of times. V and J are TRBV10-3 and TRBJ1-2; 8 bases align to TRBD1. Germline CDR1 ENHRY, CDR2 SYGVKD. This CDR3 comprises 16 residues. V was pared by 4 bases and J by 0 bases, with 7 bases of the junction left unmatched. The CDR3 region has the DNA TGTGCCATCAGTGCGGACAGGGATGGCACTAACTATGGCTACACCTTC. As protein: CAISADRDGTNYGYTF.

This chain connects TRBV11-2 to TRBJ2-2; perhaps TRBD1 as D (6 bases). From germline, CDR1 is SGHAT and CDR2 FQNNGV. Between the trimmed V and J ends, which lost 6 bases and 3 bases, there was a span of 8 bases. CDR3 length: 13 residues. The CDR3: CASRYRDTGELFF. The CDR3 region has the DNA TGTGCCAGCAGGTACAGGGACACCGGGGAGCTGTTTTTT.

The chain links TRBV27 to TRBJ2-5; tentatively, D is TRBD1 (5 bases). The CDR3 loop spans 13 amino acids. V lost 5 bases and J lost 7, with 14 bases in between. The germline gives CDR1 MNHEY, CDR2 SMNVEV (reference sequence). CDR3 protein: CASSRGQARTQYF. The CDR3 DNA follows: TGTGCCAGCAGTCGAGGACAAGCCAGGACCCAGTACTTC.

This clonotype was observed a handful of times. The chain couples TRBV4-1 to TRBJ2-5, with TRBD2 matching 8 bases. The germline CDR1 and CDR2 sequences are MGHRA and YSYEKL. The V and J ends lost 4 bases and 1 base, in that order; junction bases with no gene match: 8. CDR3 length equals 16 residues. This CDR3 reads CASSPSRGGAQETQYF. The CDR3 bases are TGCGCCAGCAGCCCGTCTCGGGGGGGGGCCCAAGAGACCCAGTACTTC.

This clonotype was detected only a few times. The rearrangement links TRBV7-2 to TRBJ2-7; possibly TRBD2 for D (5 bases). CDR3 length equals 15 residues. V was trimmed by 5 bases and J by 3 bases, leaving 17 bases between them. Germline assignment: CDR1 SGHTA and CDR2 FQGNSA. The CDR3 reads CASSPSPGPYYEQYF. The CDR3 nucleotides are TGTGCCAGCAGCCCTAGCCCCGGGCCCTACTACGAGCAGTACTTC.

A few counts support this clonotype. V and J are TRBV14 and TRBJ1-6; D is uncertain. CDR3 length: 14 amino acids. Germline V gene lookup returns CDR1 SGHDN and CDR2 FVKESK. The V end was cut by 0 bases, the J end by 7 bases, with 7 bases between. The DNA for the CDR3 is TGTGCCAGCAGCCAAGAAGCCCGGAATTCACCCCTCCACTTT. Amino acids: CASSQEARNSPLHF.

This clonotype was found a few times. This rearrangement joins TRBV5-1 to TRBJ2-5; TRBD2 agrees at 11 bases. Germline loops: CDR1 SGHRS, CDR2 YFSETQ. This CDR3 spans 16 amino acids. The J segment lost 4 bases and the V segment lost 0 bases, leaving 5 bases of the junction unmatched. CDR3 nucleotide sequence: TGCGCCAGCAGCTTGGACCTAGCGGGAGGCCTAGAGACCCAGTACTTC. Its protein product is CASSLDLAGGLETQYF.

This clonotype was counted only a few times. The V and J genes are TRBV12-3 or TRBV12-4 and TRBJ2-2; 11 bases match TRBD2. The V and J ends lost 2 bases and 3 bases, in that order; junction bases with no gene match: 5. The CDR3 has 17 amino acids. The CDR3 DNA follows: TGTGCCAGCAGTTTACTCCTAGCGGGGGGTGACACCGGGGAGCTGTTTTTT. Its protein product is CASSLLLAGGDTGELFF.

This clonotype occurred a few times. J is TRBJ2-1 and V is TRBV7-2; no reliable D call. The CDR3 has 15 amino acids. V was cut by 1 base and J by 3 bases, with 10 bases left in between. The germline V gene has CDR1 SGHTA and CDR2 FQGNSA. CDR3 sequence (DNA): TGTGCCAGCAGCTTAGGTAGAGTCGTCTACAATGAGCAGTTCTTC. The encoded protein is CASSLGRVVYNEQFF.

This clonotype has only a few counts. This sequence joins TRBV5-1 and TRBJ1-5; D is possibly TRBD1 (5 bases). CDR1 and CDR2 from the germline V gene are SGHRS and YFSETQ. V shed 2 bases and J shed 2 bases, with 11 bases lying between them. CDR3 length equals 15 residues. Written as DNA, the CDR3 is TGCGCCAGCAGCTTAAGGGGAATGGGCAATCAGCCCCAGCATTTT. Amino acid sequence: CASSLRGMGNQPQHF.

The genes are TRBV5-1 and TRBJ2-7, with 8 nucleotides matching TRBD2. Germline CDR1 reads SGHRS; CDR2 reads YFSETQ. After removal of 5 bases from V and 6 bases from J, the junction contained 7 bases not matched to a gene. The CDR3 has 13 residues. The CDR3 loop reads CASRGGTSGEQYF. Here the CDR3 DNA reads TGCGCCAGCAGGGGGGGAACTAGCGGCGAGCAGTACTTC. Full variable domain (outside the CDR3, taken from reference TRBV5-1 and TRBJ2-7): KAGVTQTPRYLIKTRGQQVTLSCSPISGHRSVSWYQQTPGQGLQFLFEYFSETQRNKGNFPGRFSGRQFSNSRSEMNVSTLELGDSALYLCASRGGTSGEQYFGPGTRLTVT.

The chain has TRBV20-1 and TRBJ2-1; 14 bases match TRBD2. This CDR3 has 16 amino acids. Per germline, CDR1 DFQATT and CDR2 SNEGSKA (reference sequence). The J segment lost 6 bases and the V segment lost 1 base, leaving 5 bases of the junction unmatched. CDR3 sequence: CSARVFGTSGSNEQFF. In DNA form, the CDR3 reads TGCAGTGCTAGAGTTTTTGGGACTAGCGGGAGCAATGAGCAGTTCTTC.

This chain links TRBV11-1 with TRBJ2-3; 7 positions match TRBD2. This CDR3 is built from 18 residues. Trimming cost V 8 bases and J 2 bases; bases outside gene matches: 19. Germline V gene lookup returns CDR1 SGHAT and CDR2 FQDESV (reference sequence). The CDR3 here is CASRSFPRGQRDTDTQYF. CDR3 coding DNA: TGTGCCAGCCGCTCTTTCCCCAGAGGCCAGCGGGACACAGATACGCAGTATTTT.

This clonotype was detected many times. This chain connects TRBV15 to TRBJ1-4; possibly TRBD1 for D (5 bases). CDR1 is LNHNV, CDR2 YYDKDF, per germline (reference sequence). This CDR3 is built from 13 residues. Trimming left V 4 bases short and J 9 bases short, with 12 bases between. CDR3 sequence reads: CATSIERGQKLFF. For the CDR3, the DNA is TGTGCCACCAGCATAGAACGGGGACAAAAACTGTTTTTT.